These 23 T cell receptor beta chains were sequenced from one sample in a study of T cells in narcolepsy. Using immunoSEQ multiplex PCR, the repertoire was profiled, and TCRdb retains in-frame clones only, with some absent. This sample has 18,000 or so clones, with just over 85% found just once. The sample comprised memory (CD45RA-) CD4+ T cells from blood. These receptors were collected from a human donor in good health.

The V call is TRBV19, the J call TRBJ2-3; TRBD2 is a possible D gene (7 bases). The V gene's germline CDR1 is LNHDA and CDR2 SQIVND (reference sequence). This CDR3 has 13 residues. Trimming stripped 7 bases from V and 3 bases from J, with 11 bases between. CDR3 in DNA: TGTGCCAGTACGGGGGGCCGGACAGATACGCAGTATTTT. Protein product: CASTGGRTDTQYF.

The genes are TRBV14 and TRBJ2-7; D gene unclear. V lost 0 bases to trimming and J lost 3 bases, with 9 bases between them. Germline CDR1 and CDR2: SGHDN and FVKESK. CDR3 size: 14 residues. The CDR3 spells CASSQDFASYEQYF. CDR3 coding DNA: TGTGCCAGCAGCCAAGATTTTGCGAGCTACGAGCAGTACTTC.

This chain links TRBV5-1 with TRBJ2-1, with 15 bases that match TRBD2. From germline, CDR1 is SGHRS and CDR2 YFSETQ. Trimming at V came to 2 bases and at J to 3 bases, leaving 6 bases not matched to a gene. The CDR3 contains 18 residues. CDR3 region: CASSLGTSGGIRYNEQFF. Written as DNA, the CDR3 is TGCGCCAGCAGCTTAGGGACTAGCGGGGGGATACGCTACAATGAGCAGTTCTTC.

The rearrangement uses TRBV7-9 and TRBJ2-1, with 8 bases that match TRBD2. Germline V gene data show CDR1 as SEHNR and CDR2 as FQNEAQ (reference sequence). This CDR3 contains 15 residues. The V gene end was trimmed by 3 bases and the J gene end by 0 bases; junction bases not matched to a gene: 1. CDR3 coding DNA: TGTGCCAGCAGCTTGCGGGGGGTCTCCTACAATGAGCAGTTCTTC. Translation gives CASSLRGVSYNEQFF.

The chain couples TRBV5-8 to TRBJ2-2; the D is unclear. Germline CDR1 and CDR2: SGHTS and YDEGEE. V was trimmed by 1 base and J by 2 bases, leaving 12 bases between them. The CDR3 has 16 residues. In DNA form, the CDR3 reads TGTGCCAGCAGCTTGTTAGGCCGAACTAACACCGGGGAGCTGTTTTTT. Translating gives CASSLLGRTNTGELFF.

V is TRBV5-1 and J is TRBJ2-1, with 13 bases lining up with TRBD2. The trim removed 4 bases at V and 13 bases at J, leaving 8 bases unmatched. The CDR3 is 14 amino acids. From germline, CDR1 is SGHRS and CDR2 YFSETQ. Here the CDR3 reads CASSTTSGGVHQFF. As DNA, the CDR3 is TGCGCCAGCAGCACAACTAGCGGGGGGGTTCATCAGTTCTTC.

V and J are TRBV2 and TRBJ2-2, with D maybe TRBD1 (6 bases). CDR3 length: 14 amino acids. V was pared by 4 bases and J by 4 bases, with 10 bases between. The germline V gene encodes CDR1 SNHLY and CDR2 FYNNEI. CDR3 bases: TGTGCCAGCAGTGGGGCAGGGGCCACCGGGGAGCTGTTTTTT. Translating gives CASSGAGATGELFF.

The chain uses TRBV5-4 and TRBJ1-2; 10 bases agree with TRBD1. This CDR3 region has 15 residues. Germline V gene lookup returns CDR1 SGHNT and CDR2 YYREEE (reference sequence). V was clipped by 3 bases and J by 4 bases; unmatched bases: 6. CDR3 protein: CASSSRTGGTYGYTF. Here the CDR3 DNA reads TGTGCCAGCAGCTCCAGGACAGGGGGTACCTATGGCTACACCTTC.

This chain uses TRBV5-1 with TRBJ1-1; 7 bases fit TRBD1. Per germline, CDR1 SGHRS and CDR2 YFSETQ. The V segment lost 0 bases and the J segment 8 bases; nucleotides outside the gene matches: 10. The CDR3 contains 15 residues. CDR3 DNA: TGCGCCAGCAGCTTGGAGGGGGCGGGAGCGAAGGAAGCTTTCTTT. Its translation is CASSLEGAGAKEAFF.

The chain employs TRBV11-2 and TRBJ2-1; D unresolved. The CDR3 has 13 residues. The germline V gene has CDR1 SGHAT and CDR2 FQNNGV. Trimming left V 1 base short and J 7 bases short, with 8 bases between. The CDR3 DNA reads as TGTGCCAGCAGCTTAGTCGGGCAGAATGAGCAGTTCTTC. Translated, it gives CASSLVGQNEQFF. The full variable domain, in which reference TRBV11-2 and TRBJ2-1 provide the parts outside the CDR3, is EAGVAQSPRYKIIEKRQSVAFWCNPISGHATLYWYQQILGQGPKLLIQFQNNGVVDDSQLPKDRFSAERLKGVDSTLKIQPAKLEDSAVYLCASSLVGQNEQFFGPGTRLTVL.

The V gene is TRBV29-1, the J gene TRBJ2-7; D perhaps matches TRBD2 (6 bases). This CDR3 is built from 12 residues. V was cut by 4 bases and J by 6 bases, with 13 bases left in between. Germline loops: CDR1 SQVTM, CDR2 ANQGSEA. CDR3 nucleotide sequence: TGCAGCGTTGGGGCACTAGCAAGCGAGCAGTACTTC. It yields the protein CSVGALASEQYF.

This chain links TRBV7-3 with TRBJ2-2, with 7 positions matching TRBD2. V gave up 4 bases and J gave up 3 bases; unmatched junction bases: 5. Germline assignment: CDR1 SGHTA and CDR2 FQGTGA. This CDR3 spans 15 amino acids. CDR3 protein: CASSSDSGYTGELFF. The CDR3, as DNA: TGTGCCAGCAGCTCCGATAGCGGGTACACCGGGGAGCTGTTTTTT.

This clone occurred a few times. J is TRBJ2-2 and V is TRBV28; 8 positions match TRBD2. This CDR3 spans 15 amino acids. Germline V gene sequence: CDR1 MDHEN, CDR2 SYDVKM. The trim removed 5 bases at V and 6 bases at J, leaving 8 bases unmatched. The CDR3 reads CASSPGTRGSGELFF. The CDR3 region has the DNA TGTGCCAGCAGTCCCGGGACTAGAGGTTCCGGGGAGCTGTTTTTT.

This clone showed up just once. The chain carries TRBV5-5 and TRBJ2-7, with D perhaps TRBD1 or TRBD2 (5 bases each). The CDR3 extends over 17 amino acids. Trimming removed 4 bases from V and 5 bases from J, with 25 bases in between. The germline CDR1 and CDR2 sequences are SGHKS and YYEKEE (reference sequence). CDR3 amino acids: CASSATLGLMYSDEQYF. In nucleotides, the CDR3 is TGTGCCAGCAGCGCTACACTGGGGCTGATGTATAGCGACGAGCAGTACTTC.

V gene TRBV29-1 combines with J gene TRBJ2-1; TRBD2 is a possible D gene (6 bases). The ends were cut back, 7 bases at V and 4 bases at J, with 23 bases in the middle. The length of the CDR3 is 16 residues. Per germline, CDR1 SQVTM and CDR2 ANQGSEA. CDR3 loop: CSAPGTVAERYNEQFF. Here the CDR3 DNA reads TGCAGCGCCCCCGGGACTGTAGCGGAGCGGTACAATGAGCAGTTCTTC.

This clone was seen a single time. The rearrangement links TRBV20-1 to TRBJ2-1; D gene ambiguous. Germline V gene sequence: CDR1 DFQATT, CDR2 SNEGSKA (reference sequence). V dropped 0 bases and J dropped 10 bases, with 7 bases sitting between them. This CDR3 comprises 11 residues. The CDR3 loop is CSARDTAEQFF. CDR3 coding DNA: TGCAGTGCTAGAGATACAGCCGAGCAGTTCTTC.

This chain uses TRBV21-1 with TRBJ2-7; no check of the table's D call, TRBD1, against the DNA was made. TRBV21-1 is shown as a pseudogene. The CDR3 is 11 amino acids. In nucleotides, the CDR3 is TGTGCCAGCAGCCCTGGTCAGGGCCCGTACTTC. Its protein is CASSPGQGPYF.

The V gene is TRBV4-1, the J gene TRBJ1-1, with D unresolved. CDR1 is MGHRA, CDR2 YSYEKL, per germline. This CDR3 has 16 residues. V was pared by 1 base and J by 3 bases, with 15 bases between. The chain's CDR3 is CASSQVDLVSYTEAFF. As DNA, the CDR3 is TGCGCCAGCAGCCAAGTTGACCTGGTGTCCTACACTGAAGCTTTCTTT.

The rearrangement uses TRBV30 and TRBJ2-7; TRBD1 aligns across 9 bases. This CDR3 is built from 15 residues. J gave up 3 bases and V 2 bases, and 8 bases lay outside the gene matches. Germline V lookup: CDR1 GTSNPN, CDR2 SVGIG (reference sequence). CDR3: CAWSYGTGTLYEQYF. The DNA of the CDR3 is TGTGCCTGGAGTTACGGGACAGGGACCCTCTACGAGCAGTACTTC.

This CDR3 reads CASSPRQGSEKLFF. CDR3 bases: TGTGCCAGCAGCCCCCGACAGGGGAGTGAAAAACTGTTTTTT. This chain joins TRBV11-3 and TRBJ1-4; 8 positions match TRBD1. Germline loops: CDR1 SGHNT, CDR2 YENEEA. The CDR3 extends over 14 amino acids. Trimming took 5 bases from V and 7 from J; bases not matched to a gene: 6. Variable domain in full (rest from reference TRBV11-3 and TRBJ1-4): EAGVVQSPRYKIIEKKQPVAFWCNPISGHNTLYWYLQNLGQGPELLIRYENEEAVDDSQLPKDRFSAERLKGVDSTLKIQPAELGDSAVYLCASSPRQGSEKLFFGSGTQLSVL.

This chain uses TRBV5-3 with TRBJ1-5; D is ambiguous. TRBV5-3 is reported as an ORF; its role is uncertain. CDR3 length: 16 residues. The germline V and J ends were trimmed by 1 base and 1 base, with 12 bases remaining between them. DNA for the CDR3: TGTGCCAGAAGCTTGAAGGGAACCTGGAGCAATCAGCCCCAGCATTTT. This encodes CARSLKGTWSNQPQHF.

The chain's CDR3 is CASSEGYGYTF. In nucleotides, the CDR3 is TGTGCCAGCAGTGAAGGGTATGGCTACACCTTC. This chain joins TRBV2 and TRBJ1-2; D unresolved. CDR1 and CDR2 (germline): SNHLY, FYNNEI. This CDR3 has 11 amino acids. The germline V and J ends were trimmed by 1 base and 5 bases, with 2 bases remaining between them.

The chain joins TRBV27 to TRBJ1-2, with D unresolved. V dropped 7 bases and J dropped 7 bases, with 19 bases sitting between them. Germline CDR1 and CDR2: MNHEY and SMNVEV (reference sequence). The CDR3 extends over 14 amino acids. In nucleotides, the CDR3 is TGTGCCAGCAAATCAGTGATCCGGGCCTCTGGCTACACCTTC. Its protein product is CASKSVIRASGYTF.